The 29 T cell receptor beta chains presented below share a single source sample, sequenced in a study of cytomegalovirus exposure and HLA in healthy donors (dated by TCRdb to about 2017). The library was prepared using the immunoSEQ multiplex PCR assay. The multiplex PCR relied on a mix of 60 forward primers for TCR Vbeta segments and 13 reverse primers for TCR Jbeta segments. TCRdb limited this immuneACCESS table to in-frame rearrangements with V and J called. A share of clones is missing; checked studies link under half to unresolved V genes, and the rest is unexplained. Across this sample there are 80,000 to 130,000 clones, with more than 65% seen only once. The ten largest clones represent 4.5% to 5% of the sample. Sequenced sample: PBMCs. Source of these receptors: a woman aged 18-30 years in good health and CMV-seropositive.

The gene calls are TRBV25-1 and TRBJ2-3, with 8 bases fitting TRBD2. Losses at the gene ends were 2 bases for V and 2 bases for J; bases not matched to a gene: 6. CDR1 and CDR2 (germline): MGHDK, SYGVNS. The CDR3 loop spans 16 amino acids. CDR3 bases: TGTGCCAGCAGTGAAAGGGCGGGAGGATTCACAGATACGCAGTATTTT. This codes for CASSERAGGFTDTQYF.

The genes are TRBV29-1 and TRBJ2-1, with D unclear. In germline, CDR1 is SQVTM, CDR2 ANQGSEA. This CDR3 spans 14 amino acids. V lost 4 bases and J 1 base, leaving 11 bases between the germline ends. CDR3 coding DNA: TGCAGCGTTGTCTCGTCTAATTCCTACAATGAGCAGTTCTTC. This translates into CSVVSSNSYNEQFF.

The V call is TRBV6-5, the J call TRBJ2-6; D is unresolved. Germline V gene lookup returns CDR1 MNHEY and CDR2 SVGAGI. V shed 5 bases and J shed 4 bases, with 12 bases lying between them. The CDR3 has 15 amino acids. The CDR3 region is CASSHQVTGANVLTF. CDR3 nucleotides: TGTGCCAGCAGTCACCAGGTAACGGGGGCCAACGTCCTGACTTTC.

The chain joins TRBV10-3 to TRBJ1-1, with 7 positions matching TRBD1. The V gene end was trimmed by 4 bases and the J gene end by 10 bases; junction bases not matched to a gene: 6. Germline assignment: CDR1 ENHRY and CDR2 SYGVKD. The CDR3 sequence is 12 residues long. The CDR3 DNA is TGTGCCATCAGTGTCGACAGGGTGGGAGCTTTCTTT. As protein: CAISVDRVGAFF.

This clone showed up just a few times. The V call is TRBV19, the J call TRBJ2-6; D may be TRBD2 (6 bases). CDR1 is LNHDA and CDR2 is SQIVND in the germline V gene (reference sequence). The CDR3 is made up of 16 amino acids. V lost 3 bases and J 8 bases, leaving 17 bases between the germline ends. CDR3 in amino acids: CASSMEGGMGTNVLTF. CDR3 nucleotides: TGTGCCAGTAGTATGGAGGGCGGGATGGGTACCAACGTCCTGACTTTC.

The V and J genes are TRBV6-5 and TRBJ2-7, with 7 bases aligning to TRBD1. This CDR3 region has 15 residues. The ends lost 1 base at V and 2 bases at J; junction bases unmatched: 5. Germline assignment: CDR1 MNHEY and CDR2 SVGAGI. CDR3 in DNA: TGTGCCAGCAGTTACTTCGGCAGGGGGACCTACGAGCAGTACTTC. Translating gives CASSYFGRGTYEQYF.

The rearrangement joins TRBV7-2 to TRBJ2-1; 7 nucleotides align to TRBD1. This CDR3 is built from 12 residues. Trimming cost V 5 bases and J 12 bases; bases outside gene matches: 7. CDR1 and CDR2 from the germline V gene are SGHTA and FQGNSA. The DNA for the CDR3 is TGTGCCAGCAGCCTAAACCGGGACAGGCAGTTCTTC. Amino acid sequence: CASSLNRDRQFF.

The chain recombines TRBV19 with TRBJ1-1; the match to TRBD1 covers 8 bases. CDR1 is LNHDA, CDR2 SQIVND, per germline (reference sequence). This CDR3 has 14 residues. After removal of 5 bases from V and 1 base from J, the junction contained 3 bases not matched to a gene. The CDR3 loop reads CASSPTGGNTEAFF. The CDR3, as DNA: TGTGCCAGTAGTCCCACAGGGGGGAACACTGAAGCTTTCTTT.

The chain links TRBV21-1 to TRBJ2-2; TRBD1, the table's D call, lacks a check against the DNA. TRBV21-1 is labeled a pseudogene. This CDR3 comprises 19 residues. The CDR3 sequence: CASSSTTLDRGRSTGELFF. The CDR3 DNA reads TGTGCCAGCAGTTCGACCACGTTGGACAGGGGCCGTAGTACCGGGGAGCTGTTTTTT.

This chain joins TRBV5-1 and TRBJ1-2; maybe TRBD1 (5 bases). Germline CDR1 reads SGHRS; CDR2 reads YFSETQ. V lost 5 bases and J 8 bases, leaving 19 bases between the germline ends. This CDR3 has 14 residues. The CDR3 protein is CASSLGEGGEGYTF. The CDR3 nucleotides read TGCGCCAGCAGTCTCGGTGAGGGAGGGGAAGGCTACACCTTC.

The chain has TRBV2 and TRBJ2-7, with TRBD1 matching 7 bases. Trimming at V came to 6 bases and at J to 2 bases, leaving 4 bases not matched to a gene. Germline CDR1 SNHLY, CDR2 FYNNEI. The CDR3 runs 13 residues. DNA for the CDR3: TGTGCCAGCAGGTTCGGGACAGCCTACGAGCAGTACTTC. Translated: CASRFGTAYEQYF.

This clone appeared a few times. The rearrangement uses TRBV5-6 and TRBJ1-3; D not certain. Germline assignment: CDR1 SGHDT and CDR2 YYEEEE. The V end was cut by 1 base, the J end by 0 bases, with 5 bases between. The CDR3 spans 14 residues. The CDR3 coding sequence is TGTGCCAGCAGCTTGCCCGGCTCTGGAAACACCATATATTTT. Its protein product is CASSLPGSGNTIYF.

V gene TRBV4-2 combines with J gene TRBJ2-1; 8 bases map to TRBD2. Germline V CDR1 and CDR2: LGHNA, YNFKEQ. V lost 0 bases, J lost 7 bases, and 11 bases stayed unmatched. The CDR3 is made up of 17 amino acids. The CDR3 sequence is CASSQEGSGGRGNEQFF. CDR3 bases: TGTGCCAGCAGCCAAGAGGGAAGCGGGGGCAGGGGTAATGAGCAGTTCTTC.

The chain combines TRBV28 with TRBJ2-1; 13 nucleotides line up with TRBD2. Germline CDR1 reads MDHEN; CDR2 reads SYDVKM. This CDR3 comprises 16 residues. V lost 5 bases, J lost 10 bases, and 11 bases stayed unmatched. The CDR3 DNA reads TGTGCCAGCAGTCAGGGACTAGCGGGGCTCAGGCGAGAGCAGTTCTTC. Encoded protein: CASSQGLAGLRREQFF.

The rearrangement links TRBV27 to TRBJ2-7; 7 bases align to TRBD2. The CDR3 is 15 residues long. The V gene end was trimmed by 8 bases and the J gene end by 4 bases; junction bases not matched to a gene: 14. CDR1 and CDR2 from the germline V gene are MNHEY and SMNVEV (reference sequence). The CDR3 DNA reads TGTGCCAGCCTTCTTAAACGACTAGCTAGATACGAGCAGTACTTC. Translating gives CASLLKRLARYEQYF.

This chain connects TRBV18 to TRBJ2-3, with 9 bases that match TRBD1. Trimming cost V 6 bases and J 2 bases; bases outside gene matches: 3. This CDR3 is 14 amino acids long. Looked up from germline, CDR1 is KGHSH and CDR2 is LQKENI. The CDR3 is CASSGDRVTDTQYF. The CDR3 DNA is TGTGCCAGCTCTGGGGACAGGGTCACAGATACGCAGTATTTT.

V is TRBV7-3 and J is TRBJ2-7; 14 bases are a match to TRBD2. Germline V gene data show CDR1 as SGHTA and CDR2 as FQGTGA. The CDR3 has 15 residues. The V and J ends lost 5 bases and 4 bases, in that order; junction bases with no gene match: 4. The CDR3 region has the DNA TGTGCCAGCAGCCCCGGGACTAGCGGGAGTTACGAGCAGTACTTC. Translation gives CASSPGTSGSYEQYF. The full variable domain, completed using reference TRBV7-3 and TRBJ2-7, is GAGVSQTPSNKVTEKGKYVELRCDPISGHTALYWYRQSLGQGPEFLIYFQGTGAADDSGLPNDRFFAVRPEGSVSTLKIQRTERGDSAVYLCASSPGTSGSYEQYFGPGTRLTVT.

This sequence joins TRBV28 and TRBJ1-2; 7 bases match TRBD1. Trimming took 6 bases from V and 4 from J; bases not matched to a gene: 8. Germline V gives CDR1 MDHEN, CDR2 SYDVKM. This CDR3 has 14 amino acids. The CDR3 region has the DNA TGTGCCAGCAGGCCCCCGGGACAGATCTATGGCTACACCTTC. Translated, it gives CASRPPGQIYGYTF.

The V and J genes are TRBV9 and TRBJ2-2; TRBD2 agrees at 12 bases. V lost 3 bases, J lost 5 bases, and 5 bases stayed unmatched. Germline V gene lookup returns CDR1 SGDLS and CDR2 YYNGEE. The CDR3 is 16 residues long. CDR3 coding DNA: TGTGCCAGCAGCGGCCGACTAGCGGGAGTAACCGGGGAGCTGTTTTTT. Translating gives CASSGRLAGVTGELFF. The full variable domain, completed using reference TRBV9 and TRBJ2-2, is DSGVTQTPKHLITATGQRVTLRCSPRSGDLSVYWYQQSLDQGLQFLIQYYNGEERAKGNILERFSAQQFPDLHSELNLSSLELGDSALYFCASSGRLAGVTGELFFGEGSRLTVL.

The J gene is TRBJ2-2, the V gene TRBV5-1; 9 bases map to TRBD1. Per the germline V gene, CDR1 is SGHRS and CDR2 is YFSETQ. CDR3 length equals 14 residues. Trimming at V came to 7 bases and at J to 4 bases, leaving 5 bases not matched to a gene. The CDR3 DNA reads TGCGCCAGCTCGGGGGGACAGGGCACCGGGGAGCTGTTTTTT. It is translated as CASSGGQGTGELFF.

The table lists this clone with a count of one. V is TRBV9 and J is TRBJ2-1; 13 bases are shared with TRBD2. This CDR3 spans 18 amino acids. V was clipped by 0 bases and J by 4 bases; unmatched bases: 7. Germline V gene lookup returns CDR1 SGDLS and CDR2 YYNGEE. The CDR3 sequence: CASSVEGLAGSRYNEQFF. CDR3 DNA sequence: TGTGCCAGCAGCGTAGAGGGACTAGCGGGATCGAGGTACAATGAGCAGTTCTTC.

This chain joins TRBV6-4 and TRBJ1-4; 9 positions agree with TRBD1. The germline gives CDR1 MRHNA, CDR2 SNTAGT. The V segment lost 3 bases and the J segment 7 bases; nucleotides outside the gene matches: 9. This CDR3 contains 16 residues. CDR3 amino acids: CASSETGGEGGEKLFF. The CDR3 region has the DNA TGTGCCAGCAGTGAAACAGGGGGCGAAGGGGGTGAAAAACTGTTTTTT.

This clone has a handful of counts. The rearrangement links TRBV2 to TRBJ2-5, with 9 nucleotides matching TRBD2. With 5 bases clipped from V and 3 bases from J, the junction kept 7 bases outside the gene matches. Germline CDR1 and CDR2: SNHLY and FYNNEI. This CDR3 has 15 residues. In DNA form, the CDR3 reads TGTGCCAGCAGTCCTTTGACTAGCGGAGAAGAGACCCAGTACTTC. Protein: CASSPLTSGEETQYF.

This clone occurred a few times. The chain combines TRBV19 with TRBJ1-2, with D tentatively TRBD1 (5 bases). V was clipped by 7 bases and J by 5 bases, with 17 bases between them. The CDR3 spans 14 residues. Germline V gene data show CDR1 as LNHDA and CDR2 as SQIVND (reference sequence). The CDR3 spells CASTPLDSPYGYTF. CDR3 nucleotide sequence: TGTGCCAGTACCCCCCTCGACAGCCCTTATGGCTACACCTTC.

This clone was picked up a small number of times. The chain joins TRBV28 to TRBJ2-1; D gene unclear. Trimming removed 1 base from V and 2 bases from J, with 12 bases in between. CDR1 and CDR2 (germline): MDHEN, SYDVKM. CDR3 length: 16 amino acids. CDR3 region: CASSLSVLVPYNEQFF. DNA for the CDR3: TGTGCCAGCAGTTTATCTGTCCTAGTACCCTACAATGAGCAGTTCTTC.

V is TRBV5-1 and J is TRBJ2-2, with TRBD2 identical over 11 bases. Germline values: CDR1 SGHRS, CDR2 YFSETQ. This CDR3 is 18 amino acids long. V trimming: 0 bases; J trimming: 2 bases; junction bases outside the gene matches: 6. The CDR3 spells CASSLVSSGRSNTGELFF. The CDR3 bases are TGCGCCAGCAGCTTGGTTTCTAGCGGGAGGTCCAACACCGGGGAGCTGTTTTTT.

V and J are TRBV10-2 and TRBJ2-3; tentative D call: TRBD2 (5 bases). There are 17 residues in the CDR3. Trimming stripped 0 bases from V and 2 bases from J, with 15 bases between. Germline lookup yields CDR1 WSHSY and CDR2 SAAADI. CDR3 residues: CASSESVERNPTDTQYF. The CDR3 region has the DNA TGCGCCAGCAGTGAGTCTGTGGAGCGGAACCCCACAGATACGCAGTATTTT.

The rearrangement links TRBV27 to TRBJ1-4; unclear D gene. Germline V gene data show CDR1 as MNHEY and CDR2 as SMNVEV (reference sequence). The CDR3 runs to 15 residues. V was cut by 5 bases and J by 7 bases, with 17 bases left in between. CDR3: CASSAYLGETEKLFF. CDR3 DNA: TGTGCCAGCAGTGCCTACTTGGGAGAGACTGAAAAACTGTTTTTT.

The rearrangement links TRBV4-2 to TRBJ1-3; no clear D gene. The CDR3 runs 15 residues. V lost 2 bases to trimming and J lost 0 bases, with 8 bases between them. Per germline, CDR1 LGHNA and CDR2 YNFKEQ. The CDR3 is CASSQTAVSGNTIYF. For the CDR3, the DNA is TGTGCCAGCAGCCAAACCGCAGTCTCTGGAAACACCATATATTTT.